Each of the 12 T cell receptor beta chains below was sequenced from the same sample in a study of identical twins. One entry per CDR3 protein results from TCRdb running MiXCR on the 5' RACE reads. The sample records 1.5 million or so distinct CDR3 sequences, around 29% being singletons. What was sequenced was cord blood. The receptors were sampled from a newborn girl in good health.

This clonotype was picked up a small number of times. The CDR3 reads CSVGAVSYGYTF. The CDR3 DNA reads as TGCAGCGTTGGGGCAGTAAGCTATGGCTACACCTTC. The chain employs TRBV29-1 and TRBJ1-2; no clear D gene. V was shortened by 4 bases and J by 4 bases, with 10 bases between the two germline ends. The CDR3 is 12 residues long. CDR1 and CDR2 from the germline V gene are SQVTM and ANQGSEA. Based on the CDR3 plus reference TRBV29-1 and TRBJ1-2, the full variable domain is SAVISQKPSRDICQRGTSLTIQCQVDSQVTMMFWYRQQPGQSLTLIATANQGSEATYESGFVIDKFPISRPNLTFSTLTVSNMSPEDSSIYLCSVGAVSYGYTFGSGTRLTVV.

This sequence joins TRBV3-1 and TRBJ1-6; TRBD1 is a possible D gene (5 bases). CDR1 and CDR2 (germline): LGHDT, YNNKEL (reference sequence). This CDR3 comprises 16 residues. The V end lost 1 base, the J end lost 9 bases, and 16 bases lay between the germline ends. DNA of the CDR3: TGTGCCAGCAGCCAAGTTAAGAGGGCCAGGGTTTCACCCCTCCACTTT. Residues: CASSQVKRARVSPLHF. Based on the CDR3 plus reference TRBV3-1 and TRBJ1-6, the full variable domain is DTAVSQTPKYLVTQMGNDKSIKCEQNLGHDTMYWYKQDSKKFLKIMFSYNNKELIINETVPNRFSPKSPDKAHLNLHINSLELGDSAVYFCASSQVKRARVSPLHFGNGTRLTVT.

This clonotype has just a few counts. The rearrangement joins TRBV6-1 to TRBJ2-6; 7 bases are shared with TRBD1. Germline V gene data show CDR1 as MNHNS and CDR2 as SASEGT. The length of the CDR3 is 21 residues. V gave up 6 bases and J gave up 2 bases; unmatched junction bases: 22. The CDR3 protein is CASSPLMSTGRRYTGANVLTF. In DNA, the CDR3 is TGTGCCAGCAGCCCATTAATGTCGACAGGGCGAAGATATACTGGGGCCAACGTCCTGACTTTC.

This clonotype was seen only once. The DNA is omitted, as the CDR3 cannot be located on it reliably, and the CDR3 follows TCRdb's listing. CDR3 in amino acids: CASSWGQGTYERYF. J is TRBJ2-7 and V is TRBV27; the table names TRBD1, a call not compared with the DNA. The germline V gene encodes CDR1 MNHEY and CDR2 SMNVEV (reference sequence). Ends included, the CDR3 has 14 residues.

This clonotype was counted between two and nine times. This chain links TRBV3-1 with TRBJ2-5; TRBD2 matches 10 bases. The CDR3 extends over 15 amino acids. Germline CDR1 LGHDT, CDR2 YNNKEL (reference sequence). Unmatched junction bases numbered 2, after V lost 4 bases and J lost 0 bases. CDR3 loop: CASSLSGGYQETQYF. DNA for the CDR3: TGTGCCAGCAGCCTTAGCGGGGGGTACCAAGAGACCCAGTACTTC.

This rearrangement joins TRBV20-1 to TRBJ2-1; TRBD2 agrees at 11 bases. The CDR3 has 16 residues. V lost 0 bases and J lost 8; bases outside the gene matches: 9. Germline lookup yields CDR1 DFQATT and CDR2 SNEGSKA (reference sequence). This CDR3 is CSARDYRGLAGDEQFF. Written as DNA, the CDR3 is TGCAGTGCTAGAGATTATCGAGGACTAGCGGGCGATGAGCAGTTCTTC.

The rearrangement joins TRBV20-1 to TRBJ2-1; TRBD2 aligns across 9 bases. Per germline, CDR1 DFQATT and CDR2 SNEGSKA (reference sequence). Losses at the gene ends were 2 bases for V and 0 bases for J; bases not matched to a gene: 5. This CDR3 region has 16 residues. The CDR3 reads CSARTGSGSSYNEQFF. CDR3 bases: TGCAGTGCTAGAACGGGTAGCGGGAGCTCCTACAATGAGCAGTTCTTC.

The chain employs TRBV6-1 and TRBJ1-2; 7 nucleotides line up with TRBD1. Germline V lookup: CDR1 MNHNS, CDR2 SASEGT. V was clipped by 10 bases and J by 0 bases; unmatched bases: 8. This CDR3 comprises 14 residues. The CDR3 DNA follows: TGTGCCACTTCACTCGGGACAGCTAACTATGGCTACACCTTC. Translating gives CATSLGTANYGYTF.

The gene calls are TRBV28 and TRBJ2-6; TRBD1 matches 7 bases. V gave up 5 bases and J gave up 2 bases; unmatched junction bases: 3. From germline, CDR1 is MDHEN and CDR2 SYDVKM. This CDR3 is 15 amino acids long. CDR3 coding DNA: TGTGCCAGCAGTCCCGGGACAGCTGGGGCCAACGTCCTGACTTTC. Its translation: CASSPGTAGANVLTF.

The CDR3 bases are TGCGCCAGCACCGAACTAGGGATCAACAATGAGCAGTTCTTC. Residues: CASTELGINNEQFF. V is TRBV10-2 and J is TRBJ2-1, with a weak D call TRBD2 (5 bases). In germline, CDR1 is WSHSY, CDR2 SAAADI. CDR3 length: 14 amino acids. Trimming shortened V by 7 bases and J by 5 bases, and 15 bases separated the two germline ends.

This clonotype was counted between two and nine times. The chain joins TRBV28 to TRBJ1-2, with TRBD1 identical over 9 bases. Germline loops: CDR1 MDHEN, CDR2 SYDVKM. With V trimmed by 7 bases and J by 5 bases, 5 bases remained unmatched. The CDR3 has 13 residues. CDR3 nucleotide sequence: TGTGCCAGCACCCCGGGACAGGGTTATGGCTACACCTTC. Translating it yields CASTPGQGYGYTF.

This chain links TRBV5-1 with TRBJ1-6; no firm D call. Trimming cost V 4 bases and J 10 bases, with 12 bases left between them. In germline, CDR1 is SGHRS, CDR2 YFSETQ. The CDR3 is 13 amino acids. Here the CDR3 reads CASSPGPTSPLHF. The CDR3 bases are TGCGCCAGCAGCCCAGGACCGACCTCACCCCTCCACTTT.